These 8 T cell receptor beta chains were sequenced from one sample in a study of beta chain features in type 1 diabetes. The study's findings and limits: Type 1 diabetes patients showed a moderate but significant shortening of TCRB CDR3s in all four CD4+ subsets.

Which antigens these TCRs recognize remains unknown. Expressed TCRB transcripts were sequenced because the entire RNA isolate underwent reverse transcription. TCRdb's copy holds only in-frame clones and misses some; the assay was immunoSEQ multiplex PCR. In the table there are roughly 730,000 clones, around an eighth of which are singletons. Sequencing input: naive CD4+ T cells from blood. The receptors derive from a young man with type 1 diabetes.

This clone was detected a few times. The same CDR3 can be traced to other DNA sequences in this sample. This chain uses TRBV5-1 with TRBJ1-2, with no clear D. The CDR3 runs 13 residues. The V end lost 0 bases, the J end lost 3 bases, and 6 bases lay between the germline ends. Germline CDR1 reads SGHRS; CDR2 reads YFSETQ. In nucleotides, the CDR3 is TGCGCCAGCAGCTTGGGTACGGACTATGGCTACACCTTC. Its protein product is CASSLGTDYGYTF.

V and J are TRBV5-1 and TRBJ2-3, with no clear D. The CDR3 length is 13 residues. The germline V gene has CDR1 SGHRS and CDR2 YFSETQ. Trimming removed 3 bases from V and 5 bases from J, with 10 bases in between. CDR3 sequence reads: CASSSPGGDTQYF. The CDR3 region has the DNA TGCGCCAGCAGCTCTCCCGGTGGAGATACGCAGTATTTT.

This clone was detected only a few times. J is TRBJ1-5 and V is TRBV5-6; no clear D. CDR1 and CDR2 (germline): SGHDT, YYEEEE. The CDR3 has 13 residues. Trimming cost V 2 bases and J 4 bases, with 7 bases left between them. The CDR3 DNA reads as TGTGCCAGCAGCTTCTACCAGAATCAGCCCCAGCATTTT. Amino acids: CASSFYQNQPQHF.

In DNA, the CDR3 is TGCGCCAGCAGCCAAGATCCCTCAGGGTCGACCTACGAGCAGTACTTC. Amino acid sequence: CASSQDPSGSTYEQYF. The rearrangement links TRBV4-1 to TRBJ2-7; tentatively, D is TRBD1 (5 bases). Deletions cut 0 bases from V and 2 bases from J, with 14 bases between. Germline V gives CDR1 MGHRA, CDR2 YSYEKL. The CDR3 loop spans 16 amino acids.

This rearrangement joins TRBV7-8 to TRBJ2-5; D is perhaps TRBD1 (6 bases). This CDR3 is 16 amino acids long. Germline V gene data show CDR1 as SGHVS and CDR2 as FQNEAQ. V was shortened by 0 bases and J by 1 base, with 12 bases between the two germline ends. CDR3 DNA sequence: TGTGCCAGCAGCTTAGCGCGGTGGGGGCCCCAAGAGACCCAGTACTTC. The encoded protein is CASSLARWGPQETQYF.

This chain joins TRBV2 and TRBJ1-1; D might be TRBD1 (5 bases). The V end lost 7 bases, the J end lost 5 bases, and 17 bases lay between the germline ends. The CDR3 spans 14 residues. Germline V gene sequence: CDR1 SNHLY, CDR2 FYNNEI. The chain's CDR3 is CASIWTGARTEAFF. DNA for the CDR3: TGTGCCAGCATATGGACTGGGGCGAGGACTGAAGCTTTCTTT.

The chain employs TRBV25-1 and TRBJ1-6; TRBD1 agrees at 10 bases. Germline-derived CDR1 and CDR2 are MGHDK and SYGVNS. The CDR3 is 14 amino acids. V trimming: 6 bases; J trimming: 7 bases; junction bases outside the gene matches: 3. CDR3 in DNA: TGTGCCAGCAGCCCGGGACAGGGGAATTCACCCCTCCACTTT. Protein product: CASSPGQGNSPLHF.

The CDR3 bases are TGTGCCAGTAGGAGGGGGGAAAATCAGCCCCAGCATTTT. Protein sequence: CASRRGENQPQHF. The genes are TRBV19 and TRBJ1-5; the D gene is possibly TRBD1 (6 bases). V gave up 6 bases and J gave up 4 bases, with 10 bases separating them. Germline V lookup: CDR1 LNHDA, CDR2 SQIVND (reference sequence). The CDR3 length is 13 residues. The full variable domain, with the rest looked up from reference TRBV19 and TRBJ1-5, is DGGITQSPKYLFRKEGQNVTLSCEQNLNHDAMYWYRQDPGQGLRLIYYSQIVNDFQKGDIAEGYSVSREKKESFPLTVTSAQKNPTAFYLCASRRGENQPQHFGDGTRLSIL.